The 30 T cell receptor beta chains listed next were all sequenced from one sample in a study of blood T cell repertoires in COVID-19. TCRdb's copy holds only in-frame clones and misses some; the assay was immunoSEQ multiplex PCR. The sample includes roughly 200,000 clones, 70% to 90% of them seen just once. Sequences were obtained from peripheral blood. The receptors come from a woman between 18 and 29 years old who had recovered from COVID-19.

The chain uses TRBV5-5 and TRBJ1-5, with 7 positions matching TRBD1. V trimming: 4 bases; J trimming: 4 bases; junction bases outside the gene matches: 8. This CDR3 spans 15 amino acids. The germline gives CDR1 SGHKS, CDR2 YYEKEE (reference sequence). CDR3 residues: CASSTGTAGNQPQHF. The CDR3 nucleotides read TGTGCCAGCAGCACCGGGACAGCCGGAAATCAGCCCCAGCATTTT.

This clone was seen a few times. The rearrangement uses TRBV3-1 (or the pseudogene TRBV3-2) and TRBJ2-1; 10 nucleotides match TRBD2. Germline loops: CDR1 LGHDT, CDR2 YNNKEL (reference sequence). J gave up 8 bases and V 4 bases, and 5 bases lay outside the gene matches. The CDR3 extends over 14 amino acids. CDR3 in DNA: TGTGCCAGCAGCCTTGCTAGCGGGAGATATGAGCAGTTCTTC. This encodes CASSLASGRYEQFF.

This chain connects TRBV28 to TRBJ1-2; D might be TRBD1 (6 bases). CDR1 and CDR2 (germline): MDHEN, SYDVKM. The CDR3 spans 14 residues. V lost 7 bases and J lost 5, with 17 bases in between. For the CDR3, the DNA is TGTGCCAGCAACCTCTCCGGGACACCTTATGGCTACACCTTC. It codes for CASNLSGTPYGYTF.

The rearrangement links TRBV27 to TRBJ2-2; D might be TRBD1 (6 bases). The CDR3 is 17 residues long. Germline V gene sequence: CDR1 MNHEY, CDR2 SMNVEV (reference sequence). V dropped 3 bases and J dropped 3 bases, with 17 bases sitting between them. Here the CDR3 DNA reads TGTGCCAGCAGTTTCACCCCAGGGACAACTTACACCGGGGAGCTGTTTTTT. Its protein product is CASSFTPGTTYTGELFF.

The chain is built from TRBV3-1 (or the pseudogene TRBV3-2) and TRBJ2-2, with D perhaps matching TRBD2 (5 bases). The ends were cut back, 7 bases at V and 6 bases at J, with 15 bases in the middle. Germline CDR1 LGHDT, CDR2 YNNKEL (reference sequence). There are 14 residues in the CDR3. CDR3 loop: CASTPGSAPGELFF. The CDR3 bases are TGTGCCAGCACCCCGGGGAGCGCTCCCGGGGAGCTGTTTTTT.

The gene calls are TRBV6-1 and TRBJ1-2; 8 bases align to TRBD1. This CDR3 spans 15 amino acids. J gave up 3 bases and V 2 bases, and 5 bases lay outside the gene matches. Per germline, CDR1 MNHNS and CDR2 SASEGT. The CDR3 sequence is CASSENTGGYYGYTF. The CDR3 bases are TGTGCCAGCAGTGAAAATACAGGGGGGTACTATGGCTACACCTTC.

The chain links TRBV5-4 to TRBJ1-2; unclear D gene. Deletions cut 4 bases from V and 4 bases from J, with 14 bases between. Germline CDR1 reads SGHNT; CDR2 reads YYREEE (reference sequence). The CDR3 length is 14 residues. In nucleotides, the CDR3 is TGTGCCAGCAGCGATAGAACAGAGACCTATGGCTACACCTTC. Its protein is CASSDRTETYGYTF.

CDR3 region: CASGPWRGSYEQYF. As DNA, the CDR3 is TGTGCCAGCGGCCCTTGGCGGGGCTCCTACGAGCAGTACTTC. The chain employs TRBV6-5 and TRBJ2-7; weak D call: TRBD2 (6 bases). The length of the CDR3 is 14 residues. V was cut by 8 bases and J by 0 bases, with 14 bases left in between. Germline CDR1 MNHEY, CDR2 SVGAGI.

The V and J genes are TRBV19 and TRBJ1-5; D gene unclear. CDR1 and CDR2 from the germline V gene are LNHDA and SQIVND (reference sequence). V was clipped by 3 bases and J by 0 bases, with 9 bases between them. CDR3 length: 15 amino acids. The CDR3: CASSMETVSNQPQHF. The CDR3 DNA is TGTGCCAGTAGTATGGAGACTGTTAGCAATCAGCCCCAGCATTTT.

CDR3 in DNA: TGCGCCAGCAGTTTAACCGTCGGAGATTCACCCCTCCACTTT. Its protein product is CASSLTVGDSPLHF. The gene calls are TRBV5-1 and TRBJ1-6; D remains ambiguous. Germline-derived CDR1 and CDR2 are SGHRS and YFSETQ. With 5 bases removed from V and 8 bases from J, the gap between germline ends came to 14 bases. This CDR3 has 14 residues. Variable domain in full (rest from reference TRBV5-1 and TRBJ1-6): KAGVTQTPRYLIKTRGQQVTLSCSPISGHRSVSWYQQTPGQGLQFLFEYFSETQRNKGNFPGRFSGRQFSNSRSEMNVSTLELGDSALYLCASSLTVGDSPLHFGNGTRLTVT.

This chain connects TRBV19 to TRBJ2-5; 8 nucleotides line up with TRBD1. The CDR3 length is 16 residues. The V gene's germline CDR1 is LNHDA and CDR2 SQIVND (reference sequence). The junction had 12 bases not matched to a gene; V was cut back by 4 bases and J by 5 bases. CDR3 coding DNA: TGTGCCAGTAGTACCCAGGGGGCAGGTGTTTGGGAGACCCAGTACTTC. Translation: CASSTQGAGVWETQYF.

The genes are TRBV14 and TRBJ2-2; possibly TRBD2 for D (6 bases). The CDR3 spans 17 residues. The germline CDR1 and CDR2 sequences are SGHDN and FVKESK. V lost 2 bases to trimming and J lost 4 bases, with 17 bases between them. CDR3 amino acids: CASSQRGLGEATGELFF. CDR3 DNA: TGTGCCAGCAGCCAAAGGGGCCTCGGGGAGGCCACCGGGGAGCTGTTTTTT.

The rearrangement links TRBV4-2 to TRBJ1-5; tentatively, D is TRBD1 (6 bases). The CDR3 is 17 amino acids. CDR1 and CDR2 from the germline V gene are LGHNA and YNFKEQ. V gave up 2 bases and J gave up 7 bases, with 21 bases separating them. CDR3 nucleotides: TGTGCCAGCAGCCAAAAGGGGTCCCAAGGGGGAGGGCAGCCCCAGCATTTT. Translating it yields CASSQKGSQGGGQPQHF.

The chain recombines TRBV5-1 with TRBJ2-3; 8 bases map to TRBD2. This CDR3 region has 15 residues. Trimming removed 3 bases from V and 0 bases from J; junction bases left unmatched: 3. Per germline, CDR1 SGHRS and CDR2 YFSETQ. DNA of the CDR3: TGCGCCAGCAGCTCCCGGGAGGGTAGCACAGATACGCAGTATTTT. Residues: CASSSREGSTDTQYF.

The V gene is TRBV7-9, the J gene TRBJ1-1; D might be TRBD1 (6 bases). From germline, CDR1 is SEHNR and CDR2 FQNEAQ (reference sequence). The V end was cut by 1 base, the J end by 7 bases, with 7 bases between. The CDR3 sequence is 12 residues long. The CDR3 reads CASSLGRGEAFF. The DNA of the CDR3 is TGTGCCAGCAGCTTAGGCAGGGGTGAAGCTTTCTTT.

CDR3: CASSLNPGGNEQYF. CDR3 coding DNA: TGTGCCAGCAGCTTAAACCCAGGAGGAAACGAGCAGTACTTC. The V and J genes are TRBV11-3 and TRBJ2-7; D possibly corresponds to TRBD2 (5 bases). This CDR3 has 14 residues. Germline CDR1 and CDR2: SGHNT and YENEEA. The V gene lost 2 bases and the J gene lost 5 bases, with 13 bases spanning the gap.

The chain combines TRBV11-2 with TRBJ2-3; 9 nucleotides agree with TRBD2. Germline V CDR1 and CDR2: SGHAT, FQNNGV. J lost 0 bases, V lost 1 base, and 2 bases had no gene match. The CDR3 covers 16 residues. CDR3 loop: CASSLGGRASTDTQYF. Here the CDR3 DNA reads TGTGCCAGCAGCTTAGGCGGGAGGGCAAGCACAGATACGCAGTATTTT.

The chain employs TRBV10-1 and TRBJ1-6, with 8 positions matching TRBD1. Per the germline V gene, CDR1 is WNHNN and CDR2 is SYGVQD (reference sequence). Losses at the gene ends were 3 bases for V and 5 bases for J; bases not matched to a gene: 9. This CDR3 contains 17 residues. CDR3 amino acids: CASSDYGQGGDNSPLHF. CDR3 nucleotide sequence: TGCGCCAGCAGTGATTATGGACAGGGTGGCGATAATTCACCCCTCCACTTT.

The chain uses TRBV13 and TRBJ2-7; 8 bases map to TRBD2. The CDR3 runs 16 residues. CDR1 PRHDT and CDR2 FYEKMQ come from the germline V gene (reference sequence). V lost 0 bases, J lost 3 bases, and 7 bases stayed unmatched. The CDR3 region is CASSLGPPSGSYEQYF. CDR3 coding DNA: TGTGCCAGCAGCTTAGGCCCGCCAAGCGGGAGCTACGAGCAGTACTTC.

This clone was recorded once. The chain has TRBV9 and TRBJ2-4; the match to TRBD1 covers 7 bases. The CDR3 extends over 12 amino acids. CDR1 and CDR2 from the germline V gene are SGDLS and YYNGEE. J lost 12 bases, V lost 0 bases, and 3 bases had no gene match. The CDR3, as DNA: TGTGCCAGCAGCGTAGGGACAGGCACTCAGTACTTC. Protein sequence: CASSVGTGTQYF.

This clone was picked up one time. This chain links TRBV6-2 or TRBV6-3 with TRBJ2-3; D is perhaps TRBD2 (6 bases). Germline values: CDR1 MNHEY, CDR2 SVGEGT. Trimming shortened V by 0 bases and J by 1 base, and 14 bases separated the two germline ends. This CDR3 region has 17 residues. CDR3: CASSYSGSGEGTDTQYF. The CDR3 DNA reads TGTGCCAGCAGTTACTCCGGATCGGGAGAAGGCACAGATACGCAGTATTTT.

The CDR3 bases are TGTGCCACCAGCCGACAGGGCGAGGGCTACACCTTC. The encoded protein is CATSRQGEGYTF. The chain combines TRBV15 with TRBJ1-2; the match to TRBD1 covers 7 bases. Per germline, CDR1 LNHNV and CDR2 YYDKDF (reference sequence). The ends lost 5 bases at V and 8 bases at J; junction bases unmatched: 5. This CDR3 is 12 amino acids long.

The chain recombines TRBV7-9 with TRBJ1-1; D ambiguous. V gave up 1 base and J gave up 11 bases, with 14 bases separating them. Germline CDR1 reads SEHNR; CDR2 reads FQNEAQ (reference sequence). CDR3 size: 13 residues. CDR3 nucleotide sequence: TGTGCCAGCAGCTTAGAACAGAGAGAAAAGGCTTTCTTT. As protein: CASSLEQREKAFF.

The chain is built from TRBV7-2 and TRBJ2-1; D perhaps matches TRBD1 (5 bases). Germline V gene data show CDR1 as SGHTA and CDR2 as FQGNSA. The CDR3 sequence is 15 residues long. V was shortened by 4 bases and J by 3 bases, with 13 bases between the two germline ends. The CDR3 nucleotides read TGTGCCAGCAGCTCACCTAGGACAAACTACAATGAGCAGTTCTTC. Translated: CASSSPRTNYNEQFF.

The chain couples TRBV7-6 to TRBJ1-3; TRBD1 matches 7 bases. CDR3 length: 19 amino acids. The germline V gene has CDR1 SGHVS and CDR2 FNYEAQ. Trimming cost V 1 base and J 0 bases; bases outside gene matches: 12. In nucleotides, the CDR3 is TGTGCCAGCAGCTTAGTGGGTGTAGGGACAGCGAGCTCTGGAAACACCATATATTTT. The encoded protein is CASSLVGVGTASSGNTIYF.

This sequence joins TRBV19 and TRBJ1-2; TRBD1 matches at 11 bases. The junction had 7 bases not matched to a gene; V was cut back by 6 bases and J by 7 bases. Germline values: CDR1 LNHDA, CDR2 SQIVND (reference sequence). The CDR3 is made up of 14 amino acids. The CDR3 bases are TGTGCCAGTAGGGACGGACAGGGGGCGAGTGGCTACACCTTC. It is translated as CASRDGQGASGYTF. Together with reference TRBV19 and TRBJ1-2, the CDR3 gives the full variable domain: DGGITQSPKYLFRKEGQNVTLSCEQNLNHDAMYWYRQDPGQGLRLIYYSQIVNDFQKGDIAEGYSVSREKKESFPLTVTSAQKNPTAFYLCASRDGQGASGYTFGSGTRLTVV.

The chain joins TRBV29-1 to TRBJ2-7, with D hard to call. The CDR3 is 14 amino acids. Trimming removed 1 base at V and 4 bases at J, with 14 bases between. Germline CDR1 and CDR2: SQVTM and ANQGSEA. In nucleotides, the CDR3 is TGCAGCGTTGAAGTCCTTGGCAAGACATACGAGCAGTACTTC. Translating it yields CSVEVLGKTYEQYF.

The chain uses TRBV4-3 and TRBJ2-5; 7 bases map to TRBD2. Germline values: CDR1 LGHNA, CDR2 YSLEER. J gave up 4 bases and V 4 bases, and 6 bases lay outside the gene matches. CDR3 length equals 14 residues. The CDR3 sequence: CASSPKAGTETQYF. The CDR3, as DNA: TGCGCCAGCAGCCCAAAAGCGGGAACAGAGACCCAGTACTTC.

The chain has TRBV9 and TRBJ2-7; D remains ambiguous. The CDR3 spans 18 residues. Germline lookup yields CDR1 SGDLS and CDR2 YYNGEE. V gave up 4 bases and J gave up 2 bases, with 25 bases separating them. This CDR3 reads CASSPRPYDLFPTYEQYF. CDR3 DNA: TGTGCCAGCAGCCCCCGCCCTTATGACTTATTCCCAACCTACGAGCAGTACTTC.

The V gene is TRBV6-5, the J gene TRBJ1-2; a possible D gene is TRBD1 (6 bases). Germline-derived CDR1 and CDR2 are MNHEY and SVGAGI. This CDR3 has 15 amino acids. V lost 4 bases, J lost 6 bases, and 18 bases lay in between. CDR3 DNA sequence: TGTGCCAGCAGTTTTAGAACAGGGCGGATGGATGGCTACACCTTC. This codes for CASSFRTGRMDGYTF.